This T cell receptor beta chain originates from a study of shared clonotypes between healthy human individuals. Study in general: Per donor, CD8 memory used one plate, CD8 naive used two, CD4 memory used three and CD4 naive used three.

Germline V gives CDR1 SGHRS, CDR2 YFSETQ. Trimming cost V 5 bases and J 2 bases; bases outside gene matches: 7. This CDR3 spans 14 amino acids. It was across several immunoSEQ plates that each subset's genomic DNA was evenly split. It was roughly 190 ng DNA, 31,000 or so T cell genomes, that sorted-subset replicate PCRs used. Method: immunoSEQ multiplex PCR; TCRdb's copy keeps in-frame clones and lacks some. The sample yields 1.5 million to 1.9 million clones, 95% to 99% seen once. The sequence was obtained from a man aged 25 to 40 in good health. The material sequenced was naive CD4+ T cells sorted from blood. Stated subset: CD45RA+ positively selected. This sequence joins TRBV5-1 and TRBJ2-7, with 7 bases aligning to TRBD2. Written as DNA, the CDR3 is TGCGCCAGCAGAGAGCGGGACTCCCCCTACGAGCAGTACTTC. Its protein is CASRERDSPYEQYF.